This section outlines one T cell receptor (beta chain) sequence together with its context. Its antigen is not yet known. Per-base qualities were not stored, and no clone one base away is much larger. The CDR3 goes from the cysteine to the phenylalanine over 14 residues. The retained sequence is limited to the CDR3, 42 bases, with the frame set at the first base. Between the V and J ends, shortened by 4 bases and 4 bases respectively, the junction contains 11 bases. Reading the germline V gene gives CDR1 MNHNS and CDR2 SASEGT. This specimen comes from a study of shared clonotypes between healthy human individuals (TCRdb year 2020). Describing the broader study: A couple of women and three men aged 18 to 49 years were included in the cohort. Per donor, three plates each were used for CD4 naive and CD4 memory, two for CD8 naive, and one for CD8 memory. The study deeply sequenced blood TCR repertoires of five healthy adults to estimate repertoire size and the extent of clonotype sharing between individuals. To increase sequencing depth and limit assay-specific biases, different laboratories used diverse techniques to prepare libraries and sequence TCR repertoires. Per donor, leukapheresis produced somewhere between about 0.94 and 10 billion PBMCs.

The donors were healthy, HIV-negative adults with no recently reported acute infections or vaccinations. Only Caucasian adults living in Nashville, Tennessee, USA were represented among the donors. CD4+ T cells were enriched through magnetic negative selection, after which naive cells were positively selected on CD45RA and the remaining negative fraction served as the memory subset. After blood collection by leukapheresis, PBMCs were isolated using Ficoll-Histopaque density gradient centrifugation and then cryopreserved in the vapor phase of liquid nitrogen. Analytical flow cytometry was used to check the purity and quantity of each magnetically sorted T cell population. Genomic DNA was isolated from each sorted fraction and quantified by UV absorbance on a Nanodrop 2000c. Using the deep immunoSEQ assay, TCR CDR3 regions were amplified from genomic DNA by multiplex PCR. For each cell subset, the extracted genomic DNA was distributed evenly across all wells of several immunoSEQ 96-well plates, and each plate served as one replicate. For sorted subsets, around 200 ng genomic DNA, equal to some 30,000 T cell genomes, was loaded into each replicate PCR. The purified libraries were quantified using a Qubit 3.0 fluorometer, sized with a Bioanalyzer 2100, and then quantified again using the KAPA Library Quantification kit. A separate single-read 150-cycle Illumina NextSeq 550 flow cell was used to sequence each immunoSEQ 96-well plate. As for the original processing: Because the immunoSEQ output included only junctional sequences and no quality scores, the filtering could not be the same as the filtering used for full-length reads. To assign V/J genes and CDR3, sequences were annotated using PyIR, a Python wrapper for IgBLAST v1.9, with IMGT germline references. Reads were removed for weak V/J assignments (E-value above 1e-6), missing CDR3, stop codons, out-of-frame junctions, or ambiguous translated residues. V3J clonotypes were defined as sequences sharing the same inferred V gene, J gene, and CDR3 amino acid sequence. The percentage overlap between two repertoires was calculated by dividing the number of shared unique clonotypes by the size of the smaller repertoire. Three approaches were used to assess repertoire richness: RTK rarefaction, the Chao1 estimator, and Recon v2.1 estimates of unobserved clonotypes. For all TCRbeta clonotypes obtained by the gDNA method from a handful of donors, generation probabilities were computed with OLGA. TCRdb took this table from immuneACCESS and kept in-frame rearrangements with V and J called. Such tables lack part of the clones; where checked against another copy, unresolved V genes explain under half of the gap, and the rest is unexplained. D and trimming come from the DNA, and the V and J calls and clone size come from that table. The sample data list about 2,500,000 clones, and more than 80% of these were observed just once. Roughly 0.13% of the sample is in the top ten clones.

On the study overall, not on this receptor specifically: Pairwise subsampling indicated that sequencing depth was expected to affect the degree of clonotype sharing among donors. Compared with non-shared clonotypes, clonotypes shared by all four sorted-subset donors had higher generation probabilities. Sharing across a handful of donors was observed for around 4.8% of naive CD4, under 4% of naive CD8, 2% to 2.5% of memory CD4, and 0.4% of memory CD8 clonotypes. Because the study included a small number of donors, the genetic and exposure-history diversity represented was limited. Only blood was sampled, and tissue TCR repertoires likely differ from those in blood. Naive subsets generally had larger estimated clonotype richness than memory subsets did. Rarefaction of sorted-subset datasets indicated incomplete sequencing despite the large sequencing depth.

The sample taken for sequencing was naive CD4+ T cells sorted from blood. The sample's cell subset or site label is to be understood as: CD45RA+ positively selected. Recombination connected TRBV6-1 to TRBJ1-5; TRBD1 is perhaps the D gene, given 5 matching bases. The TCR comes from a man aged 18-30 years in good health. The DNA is TGTGCCAGCAGTGTCCTAGGGGAGAATCAGCCCCAGCATTTT. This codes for CASSVLGENQPQHF.